Shown below are 15 T cell receptor beta chains from a single sample sequenced in a study of tumor and adjacent non-tumor tissue in lung cancer (dated 2018 in TCRdb). Library preparation used multiplex PCR. TCRdb names Illumina HiSeq 2500 as the instrument used. Following protocols modified from ARM-PCR, the researchers constructed TCRbeta libraries through three rounds of nested PCR with primers (Table S4). In TCRdb, the public reads were trimmed at Q25 with fastp and aligned with MiXCR, with productive beta chains retained. Every CDR3 protein is listed once, alongside the most common genes and DNA of its rows. The sample contains 55,000 to 65,000 distinct CDR3 sequences, about 55% of them found a single time. The top ten constitute about 32% of the sample. RNA was isolated from bulk, unsorted tissue, and RNA quality was assessed with a NanoDrop ND-1000 and an Agilent 2100. Normal lung samples were distant non-tumor tissue taken more than 3 cm from the tumor edge.

The material sequenced was distant non-tumor lung tissue. The origin of the receptors is a man in his sixties or seventies with non-small cell lung cancer.

Worth noting for this clonotype: This may be a read error, as it is one base from a much larger clone. V gene TRBV10-3 combines with J gene TRBJ2-1, with no clear D. The V end lost 4 bases, the J end lost 8 bases, and 12 bases lay between the germline ends. Germline CDR1 reads ENHRY; CDR2 reads SYGVKD. The CDR3 covers 13 residues. The CDR3 protein is CAISGLPSDEQFF. CDR3 DNA sequence: TGTGCCATCAGTGGACTCCCATCAGATGAGCAGTTCTTC.

This clonotype was picked up a small number of times. An end of the junction does not agree with germline; a read error may underlie this. The J gene is TRBJ2-3, the V gene TRBV11-2; D is unresolved. The end of the DNA is better explained by TRBJ1-5, so the J call may be wrong. Germline CDR1 reads SGHAT; CDR2 reads FQNNGV. This CDR3 spans 12 amino acids. CDR3 in amino acids: CAGSLHGDTQHF. The CDR3 DNA reads as TGTGCCGGCAGCTTGCATGGTGATACGCAGCATTTT.

Regarding this clonotype: A read error may explain this, as a much larger clone is one base away. J is TRBJ2-7 and V is TRBV12-3 or TRBV12-4; 14 bases map to TRBD2. The length of the CDR3 is 14 residues. V gave up 6 bases and J gave up 5 bases; unmatched junction bases: 3. The CDR3 loop is CASRPGLAGDEQYF. CDR3 nucleotides: TGTGCCAGCAGGCCGGGACTAGCGGGAGACGAGCAGTACTTC.

This clonotype came up many times. The junction departs from the called germline gene at one end, perhaps through a read error. This chain joins TRBV11-2 and TRBJ2-2; TRBD2 aligns across 10 bases. The CDR3 runs 15 residues. Germline CDR1 is SGHAT and CDR2 is FQNNGV. The CDR3 protein is CASSLGLAKTGELFF. CDR3 DNA sequence: TGTGCCAGCAGCTTGGGACTAGCGAAGACCGGGGAGCTGTTTTTT.

This clonotype was recorded many times. The V gene is TRBV6-1, the J gene TRBJ1-2; 7 bases match TRBD1. The germline V gene encodes CDR1 MNHNS and CDR2 SASEGT. Trimming took 4 bases from V and 4 from J; bases not matched to a gene: 6. The CDR3 contains 14 residues. The chain's CDR3 is CASSAVQGTYGYTF. In DNA, the CDR3 is TGTGCCAGCAGTGCCGTACAGGGGACCTATGGCTACACCTTC.

As regards this clonotype: The junction does not match germline at one end; this may be a read error. The J gene is TRBJ2-7, the V gene TRBV11-2; 8 bases line up with TRBD1. CDR3 length: 16 amino acids. Looked up from germline, CDR1 is SGHAT and CDR2 is FQNNGV. CDR3 DNA sequence: TGTGTCAGCTCCCGACACGAGGACAGGGCATCCTATGAACAGTACTTC. It codes for CVSSRHEDRASYEQYF.

To note about this clonotype: Sequence at one end of the junction differs from germline and may be a read error. The V and J genes are TRBV11-2 and TRBJ2-7; TRBD2 aligns across 14 bases. The CDR3 consists of 17 residues. The germline V gene has CDR1 SGHAT and CDR2 FQNNGV. The chain's CDR3 is CTSSQGLAGEWGYEQYF. For the CDR3, the DNA is TGTACCAGCAGCCAGGGACTAGCGGGGGAGTGGGGCTACGAGCAGTACTTC.

This clonotype has ten or more counts. V is TRBV6-5 and J is TRBJ1-6; D remains unclear. The CDR3 has 12 amino acids. Germline V gene data show CDR1 as MNHEY and CDR2 as SVGAGI. The V and J ends lost 7 bases and 7 bases respectively, with 8 bases between them. CDR3 loop: CASTSGNSPLHF. CDR3 nucleotides: TGTGCCAGCACTTCCGGGAATTCACCCCTCCACTTT.

Many counts were recorded for this clonotype. The V and J genes are TRBV5-5 and TRBJ2-3, with D possibly TRBD1 on 5 matching bases. There are 16 residues in the CDR3. CDR1 SGHKS and CDR2 YYEKEE come from the germline V gene (reference sequence). V lost 4 bases to trimming and J lost 1 base, with 16 bases between them. CDR3 loop: CASSPFSGFGTDTQYF. The CDR3 DNA reads TGTGCCAGCAGCCCATTCTCAGGGTTTGGCACAGATACGCAGTATTTT.

Concerning this clonotype: This sequence may be a read error, since a much larger clone differs from it by one base. The chain has TRBV4-1 and TRBJ1-4; no definite D call. This CDR3 comprises 15 residues. Per the germline V gene, CDR1 is MGHRA and CDR2 is YSYEKL. Trimming stripped 3 bases from V and 7 bases from J, with 15 bases between. CDR3: CASSQIQCIGEKLFF. The CDR3 DNA reads as TGCGCCAGCAGCCAGATACAGTGCATCGGTGAAAAACTGTTTTTT.

J is TRBJ2-3 and V is TRBV6-5; no firm D call. From germline, CDR1 is MNHEY and CDR2 SVGAGI. There are 15 residues in the CDR3. The V gene lost 2 bases and the J gene lost 2 bases, with 11 bases spanning the gap. CDR3 DNA sequence: TGTGCCAGCAGTTACAGTCGCGGACCCACAGATACGCAGTATTTT. Amino acid sequence: CASSYSRGPTDTQYF.

Points on this clonotype: Being one base from a much bigger clone, this may be a read error. In nucleotides, the CDR3 is TGTGCCAGCAGCTTCTCGGATCAGGGAGGCACTGAAGCTTTCTTT. It encodes CASSFSDQGGTEAFF. The rearrangement links TRBV5-5 to TRBJ1-1; possibly TRBD1 for D (5 bases). Germline CDR1 reads SGHKS; CDR2 reads YYEKEE (reference sequence). The CDR3 covers 15 residues. V lost 2 bases, J lost 4 bases, and 15 bases lay in between.

This clonotype has at least ten counts. This chain uses TRBV12-3 or TRBV12-4 with TRBJ2-5; D is perhaps TRBD1 (6 bases). V was pared by 7 bases and J by 8 bases, with 26 bases between. The CDR3 consists of 16 residues. The CDR3 region is CASTARVAGDLRTQYF. The DNA of the CDR3 is TGTGCCAGCACCGCCCGGGTGGCAGGGGATCTACGAACCCAGTACTTC.

The rearrangement links TRBV7-2 to TRBJ2-5, with D unresolved. Germline V lookup: CDR1 SGHTA, CDR2 FQGNSA. V was clipped by 1 base and J by 0 bases, with 3 bases between them. This CDR3 has 13 amino acids. For the CDR3, the DNA is TGTGCCAGCAGCTTAGGGTACCAAGAGACCCAGTACTTC. It codes for CASSLGYQETQYF.

The chain employs TRBV15 and TRBJ1-4; D is unclear. CDR3 length equals 15 residues. Germline V lookup: CDR1 LNHNV, CDR2 YYDKDF (reference sequence). The ends were cut back, 2 bases at V and 0 bases at J, with 7 bases in the middle. CDR3 coding DNA: TGTGCCACCAGCAGAAATACTGCAACTAATGAAAAACTGTTTTTT. It translates to CATSRNTATNEKLFF.